This T cell receptor beta chain was obtained from a study of OX40 agonist ivuxolimab in advanced cancers. The V gene's germline CDR1 is LNHDA and CDR2 SQIVND (reference sequence). The ends lost 6 bases at V and 4 bases at J; junction bases unmatched: 7. CDR3 length: 15 residues. Assay: immunoSEQ multiplex PCR; the TCRdb copy retains only in-frame clones and omits some. Among about 19,000 clones listed, roughly four fifths were seen once. Specimen: CD4+ or CD8+ T cells sorted from blood, collected in a trial of the OX40 agonist ivuxolimab. The receptor comes from an adult with an advanced solid tumor such as melanoma, head and neck, liver or kidney cancer. The chain uses TRBV19 and TRBJ1-5; 9 bases line up with TRBD1. The CDR3 loop is CASRIQGARNQPQHF. The CDR3 DNA sequence: TGTGCCAGTAGGATACAGGGGGCGCGAAATCAGCCCCAGCATTTT.